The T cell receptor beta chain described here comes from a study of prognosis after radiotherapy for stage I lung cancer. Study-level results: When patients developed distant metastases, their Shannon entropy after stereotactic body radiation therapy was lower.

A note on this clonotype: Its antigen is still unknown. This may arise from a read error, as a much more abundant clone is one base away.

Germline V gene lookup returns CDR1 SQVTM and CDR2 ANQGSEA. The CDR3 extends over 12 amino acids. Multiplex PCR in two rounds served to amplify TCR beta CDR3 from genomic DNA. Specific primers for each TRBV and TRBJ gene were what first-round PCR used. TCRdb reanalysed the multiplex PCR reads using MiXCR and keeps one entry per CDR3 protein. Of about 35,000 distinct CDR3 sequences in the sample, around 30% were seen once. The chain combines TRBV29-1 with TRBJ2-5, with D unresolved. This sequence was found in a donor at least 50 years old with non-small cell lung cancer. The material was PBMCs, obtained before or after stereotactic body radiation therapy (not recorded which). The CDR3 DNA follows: TGCATCGTTGACGCGGCCGGAAAGACCCAGTACTTC. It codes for CIVDAAGKTQYF.